One T cell receptor beta chain is described in this entry. The antigen remains undetermined. This sample was taken from a study of T cell responses to AZD1222 COVID-19 vaccine. General study findings and limits: The sample set comprised mostly white British donors with more females, and clonal diversity was possibly underestimated. At study baseline, merely several AZD1222 recipients were seropositive. Without day 14 samples, only post-peak T cell repertoires were studied.

Here immunoSEQ multiplex PCR was the method, and the copy in TCRdb shows in-frame clones only, minus some. The data contain about 170,000 clones, around nine tenths of them singletons. V lost 2 bases and J lost 7, with 17 bases in between. Germline CDR1 reads GTSNPN; CDR2 reads SVGIG (reference sequence). The CDR3 has 15 amino acids. This receptor was obtained from an adult in good health. Source: peripheral blood, taken on day 0 of AZD1222 vaccination. V and J are TRBV30 and TRBJ2-2; D remains ambiguous. The CDR3 sequence: CAWSRMGDGHGELFF. The CDR3 DNA reads TGTGCCTGGAGTCGGATGGGCGACGGCCACGGGGAGCTGTTTTTT.